This entry features one T cell receptor beta chain sequence. Only a few counts were recorded for this clone. Its antigen is still unknown. Base qualities are not recorded, but no much larger clone differs from it by a single base. CDR1 and CDR2 are drawn from the germline V gene: SGHRS, YFSETQ. Here V drops 0 bases and J drops 3 bases, and the junction holds 7 bases not matched to any gene. The CDR3 runs 17 residues from the cysteine to the phenylalanine. Here the CDR3 DNA is all that survives: 51 bases in frame from base 1. TCR beta CDR3 regions were amplified from genomic DNA using the immunoSEQ hsTCRB kit. An Illumina HiSeq system was used to carry out high-throughput TRB CDR3 sequencing. Per the source publication's procedure: The immunoSEQ software was used to analyze sequencing reads, and nonproductive sequences containing premature stops or frame-shifts were excluded. Clonality of the repertoire was calculated as one minus Shannon entropy normalized by log2 of the number of unique productive sequences. This immuneACCESS table, as held by TCRdb, lists in-frame sequences with V and J called but not all clones. Of the missing ones, under half trace to an unresolved V gene in checked studies; the others have no known cause. V and J calls and clone size are those listed in that table; D and trimming were worked out from the DNA. Within this sample are just under 30,000 clones, with 90% to 95% of them counted one time only. The top ten clonotypes cover under 2.5% of the sample.

Selected pancreatic ductal adenocarcinoma patients had undergone surgery without neoadjuvant therapy. Peripheral blood was collected in heparin tubes, and PBMCs were then isolated from the blood with a histopaque density gradient and cryopreserved in approximately 9.8% DMSO. The DNeasy Blood and Tissue Kit, with Proteinase K and RNase treatment, was used to extract genomic DNA from roughly seven PBMC specimens and roughly 10 flash-frozen tumor specimens. The record originates from a study of T cells in pancreatic ductal adenocarcinoma (dated by TCRdb to about 2017). Broadly, across the study: Surgically resected pancreatic ductal adenocarcinoma specimens were analyzed for the quantity, spatial distribution, and characteristics of both suppressive cells and tumor-infiltrating CD8+ T cells, an effort aimed at clarifying the adaptive T-cell response occurring naturally.

Points the paper makes about the study in general: Compared with tumor samples, blood samples had more total productive templates and roughly 8-fold more unique clonotypes. Because inoperable disease is present at presentation in most pancreatic cancer patients, the resected cohort was biased toward the minority with early-stage disease. Comparisons of clonality between tumor and blood may be biased because tumors are enriched in CD45RO+ effector T cells rather than naive T cells, which biases the comparison toward lower diversity. T-cell clonality showed no significant difference between tumor and blood, with a mean clonality of around 0.12 in tumors and roughly 0.072 in blood.

Sequencing was done on a sample of PBMCs. The origin of this receptor is a human donor with pancreatic ductal adenocarcinoma. The receptor chain draws on TRBV5-1 and TRBJ2-5, and 11 junction bases match TRBD2. For the CDR3, the sequence is CASSLALAGVIKETQYF. The bases read TGCGCCAGCAGCTTGGCACTAGCGGGAGTGATTAAAGAGACCCAGTACTTC.